The rows below give T cell receptor beta chains drawn from one sample of a study of blood T cell repertoires in COVID-19. Generated by immunoSEQ multiplex PCR, the TCRdb table keeps only in-frame clones and is missing some. The sample records about 250,000 clones, more than 85% being singletons. Sequenced material: PBMCs or T cells enriched from blood (not recorded which). The source of these receptors is a woman aged 45-60 years who had recovered from COVID-19. Each CDR3 is given with its conserved first and last residue. A D gene is named only where the DNA matches it firmly. Some rows mark clone size as missing; the rest say once, few, many or name a class of expanded clone.

v_call	j_call	clone_size	d_call	cdr3_nt	cdr3_aa
TRBV6-5	TRBJ1-2	NA	NA	TGTGCCAGCAGTTACTCCGGGACAAAAGATGGCTACACCTTC	CASSYSGTKDGYTF
TRBV19	TRBJ1-4	NA	NA	TGTGCCAGTAGTGAGACTAGGGAAAAACTGTTTTTT	CASSETREKLFF
TRBV30	TRBJ1-2	NA	NA	TGTGCCTGGATCCGACCGGGGGAAAACTATGGCTACACCTTC	CAWIRPGENYGYTF
TRBV27	TRBJ2-3	NA	NA	TGTGCCAGCAGCACACCAACTAGATCCATTGAAAATGAGCAGTATTTT	CASSTPTRSIENEQYF
TRBV4-3	TRBJ2-3	NA	TRBD2	TGCGCCAGCCCCTGCACAGGTGGCGGGAGGGCCCCCACAGATACGCAGTATTTT	CASPCTGGGRAPTDTQYF
TRBV12-3/TRBV12-4	TRBJ1-2	NA	NA	TGTGCCAGCACGTCGTCAGGGAACTATGGCTACACCTTC	CASTSSGNYGYTF
TRBV13	TRBJ2-1	NA	NA	TGTGCCAGCAGCTTAGAAGTTAACCTAAGAGGGGGCTCCTACAATGAGCAGTTCTTC	CASSLEVNLRGGSYNEQFF
TRBV28	TRBJ1-3	NA	NA	TGTGCCAGCAGTCCATTTAAGGGGTCTTATACCTCTGGAAACACCATATATTTT	CASSPFKGSYTSGNTIYF
TRBV12-3/TRBV12-4	TRBJ1-1	once	TRBD1	TGTGCCAGCAGTCGCGGGACAGTTGATGAAGCTTTCTTT	CASSRGTVDEAFF
TRBV9	TRBJ1-3	NA	NA	TGTGCCAGCAGCGTAGCCCAGGGAAGATCGGCGGGAAACACCATATATTTT	CASSVAQGRSAGNTIYF
TRBV3-1/TRBV3-2	TRBJ2-7	NA	TRBD2	TGTGCCAGCAGCCATTACTGCGGGAGGGGCGAGCAGTACTTC	CASSHYCGRGEQYF
TRBV5-4	TRBJ1-1	once	TRBD1	TGTGCCAGCAGCTCGACAGGGACTGAAGCTTTCTTT	CASSSTGTEAFF
TRBV5-4	TRBJ1-4	NA	NA	TGTGCCAGCAGCATGGGGGGCCCGGGTGAAAAACTGTTTTTT	CASSMGGPGEKLFF
TRBV24-1	TRBJ1-3	NA	TRBD1	TGTGCCACCAGTGTGACAGGGGCGGAAACTGGAAACACCATATATTTT	CATSVTGAETGNTIYF
TRBV6-1	TRBJ2-1	NA	TRBD2	TGTGCCAGCAGTGAAGCGACTAGCGGGAGATTCTACAATGAGCAGTTCTTC	CASSEATSGRFYNEQFF
TRBV7-7	TRBJ1-1	NA	NA	TGTGCTAGCAGCTTACAACAGAACACTGAAGCTTTCTTT	CASSLQQNTEAFF
TRBV7-3	TRBJ1-1	NA	NA	TGTGCCAGCACCCCGGACCCGGGAAGTTCTGAAGCTTTCTTT	CASTPDPGSSEAFF
TRBV6-4	TRBJ2-3	many	NA	TGTGCCAGCAGTGAAGAGGGTGGCACAGATACGCAGTATTTT	CASSEEGGTDTQYF
TRBV7-9	TRBJ2-5	NA	NA	TGTGCCAGCAGCTACGGGAAGGTGAGAGCAGAAGAGACCCAGTACTTC	CASSYGKVRAEETQYF
TRBV5-8	TRBJ1-5	few	TRBD1	TGTGCCAGCAGCTTGGAGGGGGCGAGCAATCAGCCCCAGCATTTT	CASSLEGASNQPQHF
TRBV28	TRBJ1-5	NA	NA	TGTGCCAGCAGTCGGAATCCCGCAGGGTACCGGCCCCAGCATTTT	CASSRNPAGYRPQHF
TRBV6-1	TRBJ1-1	few	NA	TGTGCCAGCAGTGATCAGGGGATTATGAACACTGAAGCTTTCTTT	CASSDQGIMNTEAFF
TRBV7-2	TRBJ2-1	NA	NA	TGTGCCAGCAGCACCCTACCGATTAGTAGGAGCTCCTACAATGAGCAGTTCTTC	CASSTLPISRSSYNEQFF
TRBV6-5	TRBJ2-1	NA	TRBD2	TGTGCCAGTACTGTTGAGACTAGCGGGAGTAAGGAGCAGTTCTTC	CASTVETSGSKEQFF
TRBV3-1/TRBV3-2	TRBJ1-2	NA	TRBD1	TGTGCCAGCAGCCAAAACAGGGGGCAGGATGGCTACACCTTC	CASSQNRGQDGYTF
TRBV6-2/TRBV6-3	TRBJ2-7	NA	NA	TGTGCCAGCAGCCCTCGAGAATTTTACGAGCAGTACTTC	CASSPREFYEQYF